Below, 5 T cell receptor beta chains from the same sample are listed, as sequenced in a study of blood T cells in healthy people across ages. Alongside a J-beta primer mix, a sample-barcoded 5' primer served in a second PCR lasting about 7 to 11 cycles. Using its own MiXCR run on the 5' RACE reads, TCRdb lists one record per CDR3 protein. The sample contains 600,000 or so distinct CDR3 sequences, under 25% of which appear only once. Sequences were obtained from blood. The receptors come from a man aged 65-85 years in good health.

The chain employs TRBV20-1 and TRBJ1-5; 7 nucleotides agree with TRBD1. Germline V gene data show CDR1 as DFQATT and CDR2 as SNEGSKA (reference sequence). This CDR3 has 15 amino acids. Losses at the gene ends were 3 bases for V and 4 bases for J; bases not matched to a gene: 9. The CDR3 nucleotides read TGCAGTGCTAGGGGTACAGGGGACCGAAATCAGCCCCAGCATTTT. Encoded protein: CSARGTGDRNQPQHF.

The chain links TRBV4-1 to TRBJ2-7; 8 positions agree with TRBD2. CDR3 length: 16 amino acids. V dropped 3 bases and J dropped 0; count of bases not matched to a gene: 7. Germline V gene sequence: CDR1 MGHRA, CDR2 YSYEKL. CDR3 amino acids: CASSHRSGVPSYEQYF. In nucleotides, the CDR3 is TGCGCCAGCAGCCACCGTAGCGGGGTCCCCTCCTACGAGCAGTACTTC.

This clonotype was recorded many times. The chain couples TRBV2 to TRBJ2-3, with TRBD1 matching 8 bases. The germline V gene has CDR1 SNHLY and CDR2 FYNNEI. CDR3 length: 14 amino acids. Germline trimming cut 4 bases from V and 3 bases from J; bases unmatched to any gene: 3. As DNA, the CDR3 is TGTGCCAGCAGTGCGGGACAGGTAACAGATACGCAGTATTTT. Translation gives CASSAGQVTDTQYF. Looking up the rest from reference TRBV2 and TRBJ2-3 gives the full variable domain: EPEVTQTPSHQVTQMGQEVILRCVPISNHLYFYWYRQILGQKVEFLVSFYNNEISEKSEIFDDQFSVERPDGSNFTLKIRSTKLEDSAMYFCASSAGQVTDTQYFGPGTRLTVL.

This clonotype was picked up one time. The chain couples TRBV29-1 to TRBJ2-3, with 11 bases matching TRBD1. Unmatched junction bases numbered 5, after V lost 5 bases and J lost 4 bases. The CDR3 is 14 amino acids. Germline CDR1 SQVTM, CDR2 ANQGSEA. DNA for the CDR3: TGCAGCGTTCGGACAGGGGGCGTCTCAGATACGCAGTATTTT. This sequence encodes CSVRTGGVSDTQYF.

V and J are TRBV5-1 and TRBJ2-5; D is perhaps TRBD2 (6 bases). The J call is in doubt because the DNA end fits TRBJ2-1 better. CDR1 and CDR2 (germline): SGHRS, YFSETQ. The CDR3 loop spans 14 amino acids. CDR3 sequence (DNA): TGCGCCAGCAGCTTGGAACTAGCAGGCAATGAGCAGTTCTTC. Translated, it gives CASSLELAGNEQFF.